The clone carrying this T cell receptor (beta chain) was seen once. TCRdb keeps only in-frame clones here, not all; method: immunoSEQ multiplex PCR. Of approximately 200,000 clones in the sample, around 84% were seen once. The data were obtained in a study of blood T cell repertoires in COVID-19. Study-wide context: Donors in the United States, Italy and Spain gave samples during acute or convalescent COVID-19. The cDNA or gDNA used as material had been derived from T cells, B-cell-depleted T cells, or PBMCs.

The length of the CDR3 is 14 residues. V dropped 6 bases and J dropped 0 bases, with 9 bases sitting between them. The germline V gene encodes CDR1 SEHNR and CDR2 FQNEAQ (reference sequence). This clonotype originated in a man aged 50 to 59 who had recovered from COVID-19. The chain is built from TRBV7-9 and TRBJ2-1; D ambiguous. Sample: peripheral blood. This CDR3 is CASSISSSYNEQFF. CDR3 in DNA: TGTGCCAGCAGTATCTCGAGCTCCTACAATGAGCAGTTCTTC.